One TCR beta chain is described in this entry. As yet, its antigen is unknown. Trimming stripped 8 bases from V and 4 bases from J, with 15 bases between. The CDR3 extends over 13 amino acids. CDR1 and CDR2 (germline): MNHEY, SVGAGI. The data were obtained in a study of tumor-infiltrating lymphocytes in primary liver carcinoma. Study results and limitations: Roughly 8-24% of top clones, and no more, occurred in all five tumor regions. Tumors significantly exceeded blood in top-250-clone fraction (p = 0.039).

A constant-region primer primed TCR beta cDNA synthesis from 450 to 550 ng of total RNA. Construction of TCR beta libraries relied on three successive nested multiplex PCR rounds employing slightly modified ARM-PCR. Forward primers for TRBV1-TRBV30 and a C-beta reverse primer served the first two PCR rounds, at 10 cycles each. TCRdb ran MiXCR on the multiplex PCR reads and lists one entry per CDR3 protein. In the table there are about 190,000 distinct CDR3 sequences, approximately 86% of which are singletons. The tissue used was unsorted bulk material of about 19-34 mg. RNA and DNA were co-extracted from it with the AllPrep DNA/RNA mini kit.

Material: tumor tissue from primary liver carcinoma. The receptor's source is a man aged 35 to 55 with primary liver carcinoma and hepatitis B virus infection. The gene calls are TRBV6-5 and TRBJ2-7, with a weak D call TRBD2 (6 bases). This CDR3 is CASSRGKPYEQYF. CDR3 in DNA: TGTGCCAGCTCCCGGGGGAAACCATACGAGCAGTACTTC.